These T cell receptor beta chains were read from a single sample in a study of a mutant IDH1 vaccine in newly diagnosed glioma. For these receptors, no antigen is known. Measured with immunoSEQ multiplex PCR; TCRdb has only the in-frame clones, and not every one. This table holds around 28,000 clones, around 83% found once. The sample consisted of PBMCs, taken from a glioma patient whose treatment included an IDH1 peptide vaccine. These receptors all come from a woman in her 30s with glioma. Each CDR3 is given with its conserved first and last residue. Each record gives: clone size, D gene, J gene, V gene, CDR3 protein, CDR3 DNA. The D gene is left open where the match is weak. A row's size may be missing; if present it is once, few, many or a size class.

>NA|NA|TRBJ2-3|TRBV6-5
CASSFGRTDTQYF
TGTGCCAGCAGTTTCGGACGCACAGATACGCAGTATTTT
>NA|NA|TRBJ1-2|TRBV5-1
CASSLPTNYGYTF
TGCGCCAGCAGCCTCCCCACGAACTATGGCTACACCTTC
>NA|NA|TRBJ2-1|TRBV25-1
CASSEGGGIGQFF
TGTGCCAGCAGTGAAGGAGGGGGAATCGGGCAGTTCTTC
>NA|TRBD2|TRBJ2-1|TRBV12-5
CAKGSSSGNEQFF
TGTGCCAAGGGCTCGTCTAGCGGCAATGAGCAGTTCTTC
>NA|NA|TRBJ2-2|TRBV19
CASKWRAGELFF
TGTGCCAGTAAATGGAGGGCCGGGGAGCTGTTTTTT
>NA|NA|TRBJ1-5|TRBV2
CASSLPGLSNQPQHF
TGTGCCAGCAGTTTACCGGGCCTTTCCAATCAGCCCCAGCATTTT
>NA|NA|TRBJ2-5|TRBV6-5
CASSYLGDAETQYF
TGTGCCAGCAGTTACCTAGGGGACGCAGAGACCCAGTACTTC
>NA|NA|TRBJ2-7|TRBV6-5
CASSSQGAGEQYF
TGTGCCAGCAGTTCGCAGGGTGCGGGGGAGCAGTACTTC
>NA|NA|TRBJ1-4|TRBV9
CASSVGGRLYEKLFF
TGTGCCAGCAGCGTAGGGGGGAGACTGTATGAAAAACTGTTTTTT
>few|NA|TRBJ2-1|TRBV6-5
CASAHSYNEQFF
TGTGCCAGCGCCCACTCCTACAATGAGCAGTTCTTC
>NA|TRBD2|TRBJ2-3|TRBV6-1
CASSPLGGGLSPQYF
TGTGCCAGCAGTCCCCTTGGCGGGGGGCTTTCCCCGCAGTATTTT
>NA|TRBD1|TRBJ1-1|TRBV29-1
CSVDKGHLGTGKGTEAFF
TGCAGCGTTGACAAAGGGCACCTCGGGACAGGGAAGGGCACTGAAGCTTTCTTT
>NA|NA|TRBJ1-1|TRBV5-1
CASSLVPRDTEAFF
TGCGCCAGCAGCTTGGTCCCGCGGGACACTGAAGCTTTCTTT
>NA|NA|TRBJ2-7|TRBV10-3
CAISRDGFYEQYF
TGTGCCATCAGCAGGGACGGGTTCTACGAGCAGTACTTC
>NA|TRBD1|TRBJ1-1|TRBV4-3
CARTGPTEAFF
TGCGCCAGGACAGGGCCCACTGAAGCTTTCTTT
>NA|NA|TRBJ1-6|TRBV6-5
CASSYQGYSPLHF
TGTGCCAGCAGTTACCAGGGATATTCACCCCTCCACTTT
>NA|NA|TRBJ1-5|TRBV30
CAWNLLGTQPQHF
TGTGCCTGGAACTTATTGGGGACTCAGCCCCAGCATTTT
>few|TRBD2|TRBJ2-3|TRBV25-1
CASSVFTSGGYADTQYF
TGTGCCAGCAGTGTCTTTACTAGCGGGGGTTACGCAGATACGCAGTATTTT
>NA|TRBD1|TRBJ1-4|TRBV25-1
CASSGLTGSNEKLFF
TGTGCCAGCAGTGGCCTGACAGGGTCTAATGAAAAACTGTTTTTT
>NA|NA|TRBJ1-2|TRBV6-5
CASSYSAGVGVGYTF
TGTGCCAGCAGTTACTCGGCAGGGGTAGGGGTTGGCTACACCTTC
>NA|TRBD1|TRBJ2-5|TRBV11-1
CASSLQGDRGETQYF
TGTGCCAGCAGCTTACAGGGGGACAGGGGAGAGACCCAGTACTTC
>NA|NA|TRBJ1-2|TRBV5-6
CASTPAGGGYGYTF
TGTGCCAGCACCCCGGCCGGGGGTGGCTATGGCTACACCTTC
>NA|NA|TRBJ2-5|TRBV7-2
CASSPSGLTQETQYF
TGTGCCAGCAGCCCCAGCGGACTGACACAAGAGACCCAGTACTTC
>NA|NA|TRBJ2-1|TRBV10-3
CAISEGGFSYNEQFF
TGTGCCATCAGTGAGGGGGGGTTCTCCTACAATGAGCAGTTCTTC
>once|NA|TRBJ1-1|TRBV29-1
CSGGGQSATEAFF
TGCAGCGGTGGAGGGCAGTCGGCCACTGAAGCTTTCTTT
>NA|NA|TRBJ1-4|TRBV7-9
CASSPTTGVGEKLFF
TGTGCCAGCAGCCCTACTACCGGGGTTGGGGAAAAACTGTTTTTT
>once|NA|TRBJ1-5|TRBV7-8
CASSLAPSQPQHF
TGTGCCAGCAGCTTAGCGCCTTCTCAGCCCCAGCATTTT
>few|NA|TRBJ2-6|TRBV2
CASGRSRDTFSGANVLTF
TGTGCCAGCGGAAGATCCCGGGACACGTTCTCTGGGGCCAACGTCCTGACTTTC
>NA|NA|TRBJ1-4|TRBV7-6
CASSLGPGSGTNEKLFF
TGTGCCAGCAGCTTAGGACCAGGGAGTGGAACTAATGAAAAACTGTTTTTT